Below, one T cell receptor beta chain is given with its context. Using its own MiXCR run on the 5' RACE reads, TCRdb lists one record per CDR3 protein. The sample has 400,000 to 500,000 distinct CDR3 sequences, around 20% seen once. This sample is part of a study of T-cell memory formation after mild COVID-19. The CDR3 totals 15 residues. V lost 7 bases and J 2 bases, leaving 12 bases between the germline ends. The chain recombines TRBV12-3 or TRBV12-4 with TRBJ2-6; D remains ambiguous. Sequencing was carried out using PBMCs or a T cell subset sorted from them (not recorded which). The receptor was derived from an adult woman who had mild COVID-19 (a few samples of this study predate the infection). Cell type and time point are not known. CDR3 sequence reads: CASNPVVAGANVLTF. CDR3 in DNA: TGTGCCAGCAACCCCGTCGTTGCTGGGGCCAACGTCCTGACTTTC.